Shown below are 16 T cell receptor beta chains from a single sample sequenced in a study of Ad26.COV2.S vaccination and SARS-CoV-2 variants. Clones were read by immunoSEQ multiplex PCR, and TCRdb kept only the in-frame ones, dropping some. Of 300,000 to 350,000 clones in the sample, approximately 90% were seen once. As for treatment: some 20 received Ad26.COV2.S at low or high dose, single or two shots; 5 received placebo; per-sample allocation not given. Vaccine and placebo recipients were sampled on day 63 after the first injection. The specimen comprised peripheral blood, sampled in a trial of Ad26.COV2.S vaccine versus placebo. The receptors come from a person between 18 and 59 years old who received the Ad26.COV2.S COVID-19 vaccine or a placebo.

Comment on this clone: The identical CDR3 is also encoded by other nucleotide sequences in the sample. The rearrangement links TRBV11-2 to TRBJ2-7; 9 bases map to TRBD1. V was pared by 5 bases and J by 2 bases, with 4 bases of the junction left unmatched. This CDR3 comprises 14 residues. Germline V gene lookup returns CDR1 SGHAT and CDR2 FQNNGV. The CDR3: CASSLGTGPYEQYF. CDR3 DNA: TGTGCCAGCAGCCTCGGGACAGGGCCCTACGAGCAGTACTTC.

The J gene is TRBJ2-3, the V gene TRBV27; TRBD2 matches 14 bases. This CDR3 is built from 17 residues. Germline loops: CDR1 MNHEY, CDR2 SMNVEV (reference sequence). J was trimmed by 5 bases and V by 5 bases; bases with no gene match: 9. In nucleotides, the CDR3 is TGTGCCAGCAGTCCCCGGGGACTAGCGGGAGCTGGAGATACGCAGTATTTT. Translating it yields CASSPRGLAGAGDTQYF.

J is TRBJ1-2 and V is TRBV10-3; no clear D gene. The CDR3 runs 11 residues. V lost 3 bases and J lost 10, with 9 bases in between. The germline V gene encodes CDR1 ENHRY and CDR2 SYGVKD. The CDR3 bases are TGTGCCATCAGTGACTCCTTTGACTACACCTTC. Translation gives CAISDSFDYTF.

The chain combines TRBV27 with TRBJ1-5; 8 bases line up with TRBD1. J was trimmed by 13 bases and V by 6 bases; bases with no gene match: 17. The CDR3 covers 15 residues. Germline CDR1 MNHEY, CDR2 SMNVEV (reference sequence). This CDR3 is CASSRRQGMNGVQHF. The CDR3 DNA reads TGTGCCAGCAGCAGGAGACAGGGGATGAACGGGGTTCAGCATTTT.

V is TRBV2 and J is TRBJ1-2; tentatively, D is TRBD1 (6 bases). The CDR3 is 13 amino acids. Germline V lookup: CDR1 SNHLY, CDR2 FYNNEI. The germline V and J ends were trimmed by 9 bases and 5 bases, with 16 bases remaining between them. This CDR3 reads CARRQAGEYGYTF. The CDR3 DNA reads TGTGCCAGACGACAGGCAGGGGAGTATGGCTACACCTTC. The whole variable domain, remainder taken from reference TRBV2 and TRBJ1-2, is EPEVTQTPSHQVTQMGQEVILRCVPISNHLYFYWYRQILGQKVEFLVSFYNNEISEKSEIFDDQFSVERPDGSNFTLKIRSTKLEDSAMYFCARRQAGEYGYTFGSGTRLTVV.

The chain has TRBV7-2 and TRBJ1-2, with 7 bases aligning to TRBD1. Germline V gene data show CDR1 as SGHTA and CDR2 as FQGNSA. This CDR3 region has 14 residues. V lost 5 bases and J lost 7; bases outside the gene matches: 10. The CDR3 DNA follows: TGTGCCAGCAGCCGGGGACAGCCTTATATTGGCTACACCTTC. The encoded protein is CASSRGQPYIGYTF.

This clone was found a few times. The chain uses TRBV10-3 and TRBJ1-1; 9 bases align to TRBD1. The CDR3 loop spans 14 amino acids. CDR1 is ENHRY and CDR2 is SYGVKD in the germline V gene. V trimming: 3 bases; J trimming: 10 bases; junction bases outside the gene matches: 9. CDR3 amino acids: CAISDRGDRDGAFF. The CDR3 DNA sequence: TGTGCCATCAGTGACCGCGGGGACAGGGACGGAGCTTTCTTT.

The DNA for the CDR3 is TGCGCCAGCAGCCAGCAGGGGGACTTGCATACGCAGTATTTT. It is translated as CASSQQGDLHTQYF. The J gene is TRBJ2-3, the V gene TRBV5-1; possible D gene TRBD1, 7 bases. Germline values: CDR1 SGHRS, CDR2 YFSETQ. V was shortened by 4 bases and J by 7 bases, with 16 bases between the two germline ends. The CDR3 totals 14 residues.

V gene TRBV7-2 combines with J gene TRBJ2-7; D remains unclear. Per the germline V gene, CDR1 is SGHTA and CDR2 is FQGNSA. V lost 2 bases and J lost 9, with 8 bases in between. The length of the CDR3 is 11 residues. CDR3 coding DNA: TGTGCCAGCAGCTTAAATGCTGCGCAGTACTTC. It is translated as CASSLNAAQYF.

The chain employs TRBV11-2 and TRBJ2-5, with D uncertain. Per germline, CDR1 SGHAT and CDR2 FQNNGV. Trimming removed 1 base from V and 2 bases from J, with 11 bases in between. CDR3 length equals 15 residues. CDR3 nucleotide sequence: TGTGCCAGCAGCTTAGGACTGCGTGTGCAAGAGACCCAGTACTTC. It is translated as CASSLGLRVQETQYF.

The chain carries TRBV5-6 and TRBJ1-2; D is unresolved. V was cut by 0 bases and J by 2 bases, with 5 bases left in between. This CDR3 has 13 residues. From germline, CDR1 is SGHDT and CDR2 YYEEEE. The CDR3 is CASSLGFNYGYTF. In nucleotides, the CDR3 is TGTGCCAGCAGCTTGGGGTTCAACTATGGCTACACCTTC.

The J gene is TRBJ2-5, the V gene TRBV28, with 11 bases that match TRBD1. After removal of 3 bases from V and 4 bases from J, the junction contained 10 bases not matched to a gene. Germline lookup yields CDR1 MDHEN and CDR2 SYDVKM. The CDR3 extends over 17 amino acids. The CDR3 nucleotides read TGTGCCAGCAGTTTTGGACAGGGGGCGATTTTGGCAGAGACCCAGTACTTC. It is translated as CASSFGQGAILAETQYF.

For the CDR3, the DNA is TGTGCCAGCAGCCGTACAGGGTATGAGCAGTTCTTC. This gives the protein CASSRTGYEQFF. The V call is TRBV7-6, the J call TRBJ2-1; D is possibly TRBD1 (6 bases). The CDR3 totals 12 residues. The V gene lost 5 bases and the J gene lost 8 bases, with 10 bases spanning the gap. The V gene's germline CDR1 is SGHVS and CDR2 FNYEAQ.

The V gene is TRBV7-8, the J gene TRBJ2-2, with 7 bases that match TRBD2. In germline, CDR1 is SGHVS, CDR2 FQNEAQ. The length of the CDR3 is 14 residues. V lost 2 bases and J lost 6; bases outside the gene matches: 3. The CDR3 DNA reads TGTGCCAGCAGCTTAAGCGGGGTAGCCGGGGAGCTGTTTTTT. As protein: CASSLSGVAGELFF.

The CDR3 loop reads CASSQPPGLKPYEQYF. The CDR3 DNA follows: TGTGCCAGCAGCCAGCCACCGGGACTAAAACCCTACGAGCAGTACTTC. V is TRBV4-2 and J is TRBJ2-7; 7 nucleotides agree with TRBD2. CDR1 and CDR2 (germline): LGHNA, YNFKEQ. The CDR3 covers 16 residues. Germline trimming cut 3 bases from V and 2 bases from J; bases unmatched to any gene: 10.

This chain uses TRBV7-3 with TRBJ2-1; D may be TRBD2 (5 bases). Deletions cut 4 bases from V and 3 bases from J, with 16 bases between. This CDR3 has 16 residues. Germline V CDR1 and CDR2: SGHTA, FQGTGA. This CDR3 reads CASSSQPGDFYNEQFF. CDR3 coding DNA: TGTGCCAGCAGCTCACAACCCGGGGATTTCTACAATGAGCAGTTCTTC.